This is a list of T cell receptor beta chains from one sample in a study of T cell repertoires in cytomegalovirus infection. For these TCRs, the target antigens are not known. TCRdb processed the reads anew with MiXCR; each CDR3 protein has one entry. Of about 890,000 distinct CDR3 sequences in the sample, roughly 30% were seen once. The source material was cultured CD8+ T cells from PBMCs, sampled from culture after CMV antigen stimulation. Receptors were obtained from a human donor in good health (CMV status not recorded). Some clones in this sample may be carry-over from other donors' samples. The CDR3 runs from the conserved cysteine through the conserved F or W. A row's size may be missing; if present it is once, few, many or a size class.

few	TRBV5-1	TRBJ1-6	CASSLQTDHISPLHF
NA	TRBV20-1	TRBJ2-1	CSAIRTGATKFYNEQFF
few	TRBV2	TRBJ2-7	CASSATSASSYEQYF
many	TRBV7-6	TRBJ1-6	CASSLEAGGTPNSPLHF
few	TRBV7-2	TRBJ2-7	CASSPQVHEQYF
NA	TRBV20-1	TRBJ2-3	CSARDIYNLRLAGTDTQYF
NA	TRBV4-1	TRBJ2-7	CASSQGLSGLAYEQYF
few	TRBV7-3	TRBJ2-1	CASSNSGTGLNEQFF
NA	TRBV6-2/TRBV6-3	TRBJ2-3	CASSFDPGHSTDTQYF
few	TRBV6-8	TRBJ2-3	CASSYPSSGGDTDTQYF
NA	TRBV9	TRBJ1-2	CASSAVEEDGYTF
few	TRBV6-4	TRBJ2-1	CASSDHAFDEQFF
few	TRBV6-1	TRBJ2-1	CASSRTGLDNNEQFF
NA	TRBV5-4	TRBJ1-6	CASSLWGSYNSPLHF
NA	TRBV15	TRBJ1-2	CATSNPGVNYGYTF
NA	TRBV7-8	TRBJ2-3	CASSKGGLELSTDTQYF
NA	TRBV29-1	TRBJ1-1	CSVEPGWGLNTEAFF
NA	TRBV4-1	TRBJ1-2	CASSQERTASYGYTF
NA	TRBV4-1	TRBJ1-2	CASSQDQGLYGYTF
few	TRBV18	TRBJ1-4	CASSAAEKLFF
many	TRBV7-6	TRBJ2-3	CASSPETSGGRDTQYF
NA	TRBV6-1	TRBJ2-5	CASSYRDREETQYF
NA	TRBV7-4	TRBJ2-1	CASGGQILYNKQFF